The TCR beta chain described here comes from a study of blood T cell repertoires in COVID-19. The wider study: The origin of the acute and convalescent COVID-19 samples was the United States, Italy and Spain. PBMCs, B-cell-depleted T cells, or T cells were the source of the cDNA or gDNA that made up the material.

In the original workflow: Reference gene primers were amplified, and this amplification served to estimate nucleated cell counts. The assay was immunoSEQ multiplex PCR, and TCRdb's table has in-frame clones only and misses some. V, J and clone size are those of that table, while D and trimming were read from the DNA. The profile covers tens of thousands of clones, with 65% to 90% appearing a single time and roughly 1.8% taken by the ten largest. J was trimmed by 3 bases and V by 5 bases; bases with no gene match: 7. Germline V CDR1 and CDR2: SGHAT, FQNNGV. This CDR3 is built from 16 residues. The clonotype originates from an elderly man with active or convalescent COVID-19. The rearrangement joins TRBV11-2 to TRBJ1-5; 10 positions agree with TRBD1. The sample consisted of peripheral blood. In DNA form, the CDR3 reads TGTGCCAGCAGCCGTGGGGACAGGGGTTACAATCAGCCCCAGCATTTT. Residues: CASSRGDRGYNQPQHF. The variable domain in full, with the rest retrieved from reference TRBV11-2 and TRBJ1-5, is EAGVAQSPRYKIIEKRQSVAFWCNPISGHATLYWYQQILGQGPKLLIQFQNNGVVDDSQLPKDRFSAERLKGVDSTLKIQPAKLEDSAVYLCASSRGDRGYNQPQHFGDGTRLSIL.